A selection of T cell receptor beta chains follows, all from one sample in a study of control samples from healthy donors and cancer patients. The assay was immunoSEQ multiplex PCR, and TCRdb's table has in-frame clones only and misses some. Of about 44,000 clones listed, 65% to 80% are singletons. Material: formalin-fixed, paraffin-embedded tissue. These receptors were obtained from a male donor with melanoma. Each CDR3 is given with its conserved first and last residue. D genes are given only for firm matches. Size is omitted from some rows. Given values are once, few, many or a class for expanded clones.

d_call j_call v_call clone_size cdr3_aa cdr3_nt
- TRBJ1-1 TRBV25-1 - CASIRGGGTEAFF TGTGCCAGCATCCGCGGGGGGGGCACTGAAGCTTTCTTT
- TRBJ1-2 TRBV19 - CASSSQVYGYTF TGTGCCAGTAGTTCCCAAGTCTATGGCTACACCTTC
- TRBJ2-7 TRBV10-3 medium-sized CAISLGNEQYF TGTGCCATCAGCCTTGGCAACGAGCAGTACTTC
- TRBJ1-4 TRBV24-1 - CATSDFTGPTNEKLFF TGTGCCACCAGTGATTTTACAGGCCCAACTAATGAAAAACTGTTTTTT
TRBD2 TRBJ2-5 TRBV3-1/TRBV3-2 - CASSQVLLAGVLKTQYF TGTGCCAGCAGCCAAGTTTTATTGGCGGGAGTTCTAAAGACCCAGTACTTC
TRBD1 TRBJ2-7 TRBV19 - CASSRGQGYEQYF TGTGCCAGTAGCAGGGGACAGGGCTACGAGCAGTACTTC
- TRBJ2-1 TRBV15 - CATSRDRQGLSEQFF TGTGCCACCAGCAGAGATCGACAGGGACTGAGTGAGCAGTTCTTC
- TRBJ2-1 TRBV7-9 many CASSRSTDSYYNEQFF TGTGCCAGCAGCAGATCTACGGACAGCTACTACAATGAGCAGTTCTTC
- TRBJ2-1 TRBV5-1 - CASSQQAGQSYNEQFF TGCGCCAGCAGCCAGCAAGCGGGACAGTCTTACAATGAGCAGTTCTTC
- TRBJ2-2 TRBV12-5 few CASGPPHGGNGDTGELFF TGTGCTAGTGGCCCACCACATGGCGGGAATGGAGACACCGGGGAGCTGTTTTTT